These T cell receptor beta chains were read from a single sample in a study of cytomegalovirus exposure and HLA in healthy donors. Assay used: immunoSEQ multiplex PCR; TCRdb lists only in-frame clones, some missing. This table holds roughly 120,000 clones, 70% to 90% found once. Source material: PBMCs. The receptors come from a woman in her 30s in good health and CMV-seronegative. The CDR3 runs from the conserved cysteine through the conserved F or W. The order of the fields is D gene, clone size, J gene, V gene, CDR3 DNA, CDR3 protein. D genes are given only for firm matches. Clone size is stated in some rows and not others, as once, few, many or a class when expanded.

-,-,TRBJ1-1,TRBV2,TGTGCCAGCAGGAGGGTTTTGAACACTGAAGCTTTCTTT,CASRRVLNTEAFF
-,-,TRBJ2-7,TRBV10-3,TGTGCCATCAGTCTCTTTGACAGGAGCTACGAGCAGTACTTC,CAISLFDRSYEQYF
-,-,TRBJ1-1,TRBV9,TGTGCCAGCAGCGTAACCGCGGGGTTGAACACTGAAGCTTTCTTT,CASSVTAGLNTEAFF
TRBD2,-,TRBJ2-3,TRBV7-8,TGTGCCAGCAGCCGGACTAGCAAGGAAACAGATACGCAGTATTTT,CASSRTSKETDTQYF
TRBD2,-,TRBJ2-7,TRBV7-2,TGTGCCAGCAGCATAACCGGGACTAACTCCTACGAGCAGTACTTC,CASSITGTNSYEQYF
-,once,TRBJ2-1,TRBV11-3,TGTGCCAGCAGCTTAAACATGGCCAATGAGCAGTTCTTC,CASSLNMANEQFF
-,once,TRBJ1-6,TRBV9,TGTGCCAGCAGCGGCCGGGCCTATAATTCACCCCTCCACTTT,CASSGRAYNSPLHF
-,-,TRBJ1-6,TRBV28,TGTGCCAGCAGCCGCGGGGGAAGCCTGTCTAATTCACCCCTCCACTTT,CASSRGGSLSNSPLHF
-,-,TRBJ1-4,TRBV5-1,TGCGCCAGCACCTCCCGGCCGGGGGGGGAAAAACTGTTTTTT,CASTSRPGGEKLFF
TRBD2,-,TRBJ2-5,TRBV6-6,TGTGCCAGCACCCAGAGCGGGGTAGGAACCCAGTACTTC,CASTQSGVGTQYF
-,-,TRBJ2-7,TRBV29-1,TGCAGCGTTGAAGACCCCACCAGGGGTATCTACGAGCAGTACTTC,CSVEDPTRGIYEQYF
-,-,TRBJ2-5,TRBV2,TGTGCCAGCAGTGGGGCGGGCAGGAAAGAGACCCAGTACTTC,CASSGAGRKETQYF
-,-,TRBJ2-5,TRBV11-2,TGTGCCAGCAGATCACAGCCCGGAGAGACCCAGTACTTC,CASRSQPGETQYF
TRBD2,-,TRBJ2-2,TRBV30,TGTGCCTGGAATGGGAGGGTGGTCGGCACCGGGGAGCTGTTTTTT,CAWNGRVVGTGELFF
-,-,TRBJ1-6,TRBV13,TGTGCCAGCAGCTTAGGCACGGGGAAAGGTAATTCACCCCTCCACTTT,CASSLGTGKGNSPLHF
-,-,TRBJ2-7,TRBV13,TGTGCCAGCAGTCGAGAGAGCTCCTACGAGCAGTACTTC,CASSRESSYEQYF
-,-,TRBJ1-3,TRBV7-3,TGTGCCAGCAGCTTAAATGGGGGGGTGACGTCTGGAAACACCATATATTTT,CASSLNGGVTSGNTIYF
-,-,TRBJ1-1,TRBV7-2,TGTGCCAGCAGTCTTAGCTTGTCACAGAACACTGAAGCTTTCTTT,CASSLSLSQNTEAFF
TRBD2,once,TRBJ2-1,TRBV2,TGTGCCAGCAGTCTGCTTAGCGGGGGCCACAATGAGCAGTTCTTC,CASSLLSGGHNEQFF
TRBD1,-,TRBJ1-2,TRBV4-3,TGCGCCAGCAGCCCCAGGACAGGGATGGGCTATGGCTACACCTTC,CASSPRTGMGYGYTF
-,-,TRBJ1-3,TRBV7-6,TGTGCCAGCAGCTTAGGTCCGACAGCCTTCTCTGGAAACACCATATATTTT,CASSLGPTAFSGNTIYF
-,once,TRBJ2-7,TRBV5-5,TGTGCCAGCAGCTTGGTCTTGGCTAACTACTACGAGCAGTACTTC,CASSLVLANYYEQYF
-,-,TRBJ1-5,TRBV5-4,TGTGCCAGCAGCTTGGCCGGGGAAGGTCAGCCCCAGCATTTT,CASSLAGEGQPQHF
-,few,TRBJ2-3,TRBV6-6,TGTGCCAGCAGTTTCCTAGATACGCAGTATTTT,CASSFLDTQYF
TRBD1,-,TRBJ1-4,TRBV5-1,TGCGCCAGCAGCATCGGACAGGGAAAGGGTGAAAAACTGTTTTTT,CASSIGQGKGEKLFF
TRBD2,-,TRBJ2-5,TRBV5-1,TGCGCCAGCAGCTTACGGGGGGGCCCGGAGACCCAGTACTTC,CASSLRGGPETQYF
TRBD1,-,TRBJ2-1,TRBV7-8,TGTGCCAGCAGCCCTCCGAAGTCCTTGAGACCGGGACAGGGGTTCTCCTACAATGAGCAGTTCTTC,CASSPPKSLRPGQGFSYNEQFF
TRBD1,-,TRBJ2-7,TRBV7-8,TGTGCCAGCAACCGGGCAGGGGGCACCTACGAGCAGTACTTC,CASNRAGGTYEQYF
-,-,TRBJ2-3,TRBV5-6,TGTGCCAGCAGCTTGTGGCAGGGTAGCACAGATACGCAGTATTTT,CASSLWQGSTDTQYF
TRBD1,-,TRBJ1-1,TRBV7-9,TGTGCCAGCAGCCCCCAGGGACAGGGGAACACTGAAGCTTTCTTT,CASSPQGQGNTEAFF
TRBD1,-,TRBJ1-4,TRBV6-6,TGTGCCAGCAGCACCGGGACAGGGAGCGGTAATGAAAAACTGTTTTTT,CASSTGTGSGNEKLFF
-,-,TRBJ2-2,TRBV5-5,TGTGCCAGCAGCTCGACGGGGGTAACCGGGGAGCTGTTTTTT,CASSSTGVTGELFF
TRBD1,-,TRBJ1-2,TRBV4-2,TGTGCCAGCAGCCACCTCCACCCAGGGACAGGGGGCAACTATGGCTACACCTTC,CASSHLHPGTGGNYGYTF
TRBD1,-,TRBJ2-3,TRBV18,TGTGCCAGCTCCGGGACAGGGTCTTCTTCTAGCACAGATACGCAGTATTTT,CASSGTGSSSSTDTQYF
-,-,TRBJ1-4,TRBV10-3,TGTGCCGGGCCAGGGGAGAATGAAAAACTGTTTTTT,CAGPGENEKLFF
-,-,TRBJ2-7,TRBV7-8,TGTGCCAGCAGCCGGGACTCCGGCTACGAGCAGTACTTC,CASSRDSGYEQYF
-,-,TRBJ2-2,TRBV30,TGTGCCTGGAGTGTATTCAGCCAGGCGACCGGGGAGCTGTTTTTT,CAWSVFSQATGELFF
TRBD1,-,TRBJ1-4,TRBV7-2,TGTGCCAGCAGCTTGGGACAGGGGGCGGGTGAAAAACTGTTTTTT,CASSLGQGAGEKLFF
-,-,TRBJ1-1,TRBV25-1,TGTGCCAGCAGTGCCGAGTGGGGGGGGACTGAAGCTTTCTTT,CASSAEWGGTEAFF
TRBD1,-,TRBJ2-2,TRBV5-3,TGTGCCAGAAGCCACGGACAGGGGGCAAGCACCGGGGAGCTGTTTTTT,CARSHGQGASTGELFF
-,few,TRBJ1-1,TRBV15,TGTGCCACCAGCAGAGATGGCGGGGCAGTGGGAACTGAAGCTTTCTTT,CATSRDGGAVGTEAFF
-,-,TRBJ2-7,TRBV2,TGTGCCAGCCGACAGAATTCCTACGAGCAGTACTTC,CASRQNSYEQYF
-,-,TRBJ1-2,TRBV30,TGTGCCTGGAGTCCTGCGGGTGGCTACACCTTC,CAWSPAGGYTF
TRBD1,-,TRBJ1-2,TRBV7-2,TGTGCCAGCAGCGTTACAGGGGGCTATGGCTACACCTTC,CASSVTGGYGYTF
-,-,TRBJ2-5,TRBV2,TGTGCCAGCAGTGCGGGTGCGGGGTGGGGGCAAGAGACCCAGTACTTC,CASSAGAGWGQETQYF
-,-,TRBJ2-5,TRBV7-9,TGTGCCAGCAGCTTAGCTGGGGCAGAGACCCAGTACTTC,CASSLAGAETQYF
TRBD1,-,TRBJ1-6,TRBV27,TGTGCCAGCAGTTTAGGACAGGTCAATTCACCCCTCCACTTT,CASSLGQVNSPLHF
-,once,TRBJ2-2,TRBV27,TGTGCCAGCATGATAAGGCCGGGATACACCGGGGAGCTGTTTTTT,CASMIRPGYTGELFF
TRBD1,-,TRBJ1-3,TRBV5-1,TGCGCCAGCAGCGGCACAGGGGGCTCTGGAAACACCATATATTTT,CASSGTGGSGNTIYF
TRBD1,-,TRBJ1-1,TRBV10-3,TGTGCCATCAGTGGCGGACAGGACAACACTGAAGCTTTCTTT,CAISGGQDNTEAFF
-,-,TRBJ2-5,TRBV27,TGTGCCAGCAGTTTTAGGGGGTTGGAGACCCAGTACTTC,CASSFRGLETQYF
TRBD1,-,TRBJ2-7,TRBV19,TGTGCCAGTACCATTGGGTCAGGGGGCTACGAGCAGTACTTC,CASTIGSGGYEQYF
-,-,TRBJ1-2,TRBV19,TGTGCCAGTAGTATAAGTCCGGTCTATGGCTACACCTTC,CASSISPVYGYTF
TRBD1,-,TRBJ2-7,TRBV5-5,TGTGCCAGCAGCTTGTCTGGACAGGGGTATGGGGAGCAGTACTTC,CASSLSGQGYGEQYF